Sequencing of this T cell receptor (beta chain) was carried out in a study of a mutant IDH1 vaccine in newly diagnosed glioma. Study as a whole: There were eight vaccinations for patients, given in weeks 1, 3, 5, 7, 11, 15, 19 and 23. Patients were started on vaccination 4-6 weeks after radiotherapy alone, or with temozolomide cycles.

This clone has more than one count but fewer than ten. What it recognizes is unknown. Time point meaning: week 23, last vaccination. Alongside topical imiquimod, each dose of vaccine comprised 300 ug of mutant IDH1 20-mer peptide. This table comes from immunoSEQ multiplex PCR, and its TCRdb copy is limited to in-frame clones, with some not included. The data hold 70,000 to 90,000 clones, with 65% to 90% observed a single time. The receptor comes from a man aged 25 to 45 with glioma. Some clones in this sample may be carry-over from other donors' samples. The sample consisted of PBMCs, taken from a glioma patient whose treatment included an IDH1 peptide vaccine.

CDR3 coding DNA: TGTGCCAGCAGCCAAGAACGGGGGGGCTTCAATGAGCAGTTCTTC. Translation gives CASSQERGGFNEQFF. The rearrangement links TRBV4-2 to TRBJ2-1; TRBD2 matches at 8 bases. The junction had 4 bases not matched to a gene; V was cut back by 0 bases and J by 6 bases. CDR3 length equals 15 residues. CDR1 LGHNA and CDR2 YNFKEQ come from the germline V gene.